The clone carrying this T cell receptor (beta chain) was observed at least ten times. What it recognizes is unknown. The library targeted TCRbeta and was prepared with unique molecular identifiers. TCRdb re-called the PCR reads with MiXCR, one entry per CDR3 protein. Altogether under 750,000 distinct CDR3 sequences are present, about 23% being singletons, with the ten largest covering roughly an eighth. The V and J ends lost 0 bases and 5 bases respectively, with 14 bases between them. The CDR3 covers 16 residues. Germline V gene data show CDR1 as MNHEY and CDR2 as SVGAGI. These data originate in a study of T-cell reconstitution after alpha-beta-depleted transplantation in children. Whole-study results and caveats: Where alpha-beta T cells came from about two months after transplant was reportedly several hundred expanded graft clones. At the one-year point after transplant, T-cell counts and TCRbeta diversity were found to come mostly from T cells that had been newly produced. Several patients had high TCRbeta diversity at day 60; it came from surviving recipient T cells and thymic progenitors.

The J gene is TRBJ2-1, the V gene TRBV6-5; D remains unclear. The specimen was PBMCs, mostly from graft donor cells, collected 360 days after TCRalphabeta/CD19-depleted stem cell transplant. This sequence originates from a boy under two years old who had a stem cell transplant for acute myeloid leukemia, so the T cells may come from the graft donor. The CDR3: CASSYSFESINNEQFF. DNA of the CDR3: TGTGCCAGCAGTTACTCGTTCGAGTCAATAAACAATGAGCAGTTCTTC.